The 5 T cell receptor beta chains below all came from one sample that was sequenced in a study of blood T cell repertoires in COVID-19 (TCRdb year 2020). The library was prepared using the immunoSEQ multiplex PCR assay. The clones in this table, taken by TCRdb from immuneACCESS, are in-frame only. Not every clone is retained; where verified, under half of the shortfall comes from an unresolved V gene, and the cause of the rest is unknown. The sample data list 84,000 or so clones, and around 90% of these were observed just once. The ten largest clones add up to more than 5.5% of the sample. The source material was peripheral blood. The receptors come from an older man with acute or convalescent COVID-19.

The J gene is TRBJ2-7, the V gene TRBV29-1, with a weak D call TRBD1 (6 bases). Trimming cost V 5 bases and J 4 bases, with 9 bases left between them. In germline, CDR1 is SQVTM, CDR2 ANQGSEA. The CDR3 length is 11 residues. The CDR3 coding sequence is TGCAGCGTTCTACAGGGATACGAGCAGTACTTC. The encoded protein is CSVLQGYEQYF.

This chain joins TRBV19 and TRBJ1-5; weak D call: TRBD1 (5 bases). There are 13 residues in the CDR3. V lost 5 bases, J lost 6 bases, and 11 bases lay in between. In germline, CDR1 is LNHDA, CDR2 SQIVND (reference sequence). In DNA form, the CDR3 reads TGTGCCAGTAGTTCTCAGGGAGGTCAGCCCCAGCATTTT. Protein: CASSSQGGQPQHF. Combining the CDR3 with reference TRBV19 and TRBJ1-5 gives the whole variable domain DGGITQSPKYLFRKEGQNVTLSCEQNLNHDAMYWYRQDPGQGLRLIYYSQIVNDFQKGDIAEGYSVSREKKESFPLTVTSAQKNPTAFYLCASSSQGGQPQHFGDGTRLSIL.

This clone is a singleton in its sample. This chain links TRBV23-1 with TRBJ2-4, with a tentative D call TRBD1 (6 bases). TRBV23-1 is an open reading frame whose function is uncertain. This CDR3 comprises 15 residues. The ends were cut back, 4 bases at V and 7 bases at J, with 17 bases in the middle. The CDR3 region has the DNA TGCGCCAGCAGTCTTGGGACAAGGCAAGGTAACATTCAGTACTTC. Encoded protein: CASSLGTRQGNIQYF.

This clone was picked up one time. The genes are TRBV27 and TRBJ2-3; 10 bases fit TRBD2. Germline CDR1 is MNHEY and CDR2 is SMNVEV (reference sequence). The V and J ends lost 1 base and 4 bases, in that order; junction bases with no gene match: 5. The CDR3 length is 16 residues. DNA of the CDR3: TGTGCCAGCAGTTTATTGCCTAGCGGGGGTTCAGATACGCAGTATTTT. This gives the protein CASSLLPSGGSDTQYF.

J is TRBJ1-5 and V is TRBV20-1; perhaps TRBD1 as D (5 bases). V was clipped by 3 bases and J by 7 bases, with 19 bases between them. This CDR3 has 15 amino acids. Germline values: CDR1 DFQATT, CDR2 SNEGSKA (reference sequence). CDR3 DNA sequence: TGCAGTGCTAGTACGGGACTAATCAGAGGACAGCCCCAGCATTTT. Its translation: CSASTGLIRGQPQHF.